This T cell receptor (beta chain) was identified during a study of blood T cells in healthy people across ages. PCR was performed a second time for roughly 6 to 12 cycles using a sample-barcoded 5' primer and a J-beta primer mix. TCRdb passed the 5' RACE reads through MiXCR, listing each CDR3 protein once. The repertoire consists of under 950,000 distinct CDR3 sequences, with over 20% occurring once and the leading ten covering roughly 22%. Isolated PBMCs totaled at least 6.5 million in each sample. A minimum of 5 micrograms of total RNA was extracted per sample. Trimming stripped 5 bases from V and 0 bases from J, with 5 bases between. Germline CDR1 and CDR2: LNHDA and SQIVND (reference sequence). The CDR3 runs to 13 residues.

The rearrangement links TRBV19 to TRBJ1-3; D uncertain. This clonotype was sampled from an older man in good health. The sequencing sample was made of blood. The CDR3 region is CASSRTSGNTIYF. The CDR3 nucleotides read TGTGCCAGTAGTCGGACCTCTGGAAACACCATATATTTT.